The present entry profiles one TCR beta chain with its context. Its specificity is unknown. Germline V gives CDR1 MNHEY, CDR2 SVGEGT. Trimming took 5 bases from V and 3 from J; bases not matched to a gene: 9. The CDR3 is made up of 16 amino acids. This entry comes from a study of T cell responses to AZD1222 COVID-19 vaccine. Overall study: Pooling covered second doses at about 4 or about 12 weeks.

Repertoires were generated with immunoSEQ multiplex PCR, while TCRdb's copy carries only in-frame clones and drops some. The repertoire holds about 170,000 clones, with roughly 92% as singletons. Study-wide points: Seropositive status at baseline applied to only a handful of AZD1222 recipients. Possibly, clonal diversity was underestimated; donors were largely white British and included more females.

This clonotype originated in an adult in good health. The sample here was peripheral blood, taken on day 0 of AZD1222 vaccination. The chain is built from TRBV6-2 or TRBV6-3 and TRBJ2-7, with 11 bases matching TRBD1. The CDR3 bases are TGTGCCAGCAGTCCGGGACAGGGGGGGTCCAGCTACGAGCAGTACTTC. Translating it yields CASSPGQGGSSYEQYF.